This entry is about one TCR beta chain. The antigen is undetermined. The donors comprised healthy bone marrow donors. PCR primers comprised 60 Vbeta and 13 Jbeta primers. The method was immunoSEQ multiplex PCR; TCRdb's version includes in-frame clones alone and lacks a portion of them. The data show under 250,000 clones, nearly 80% seen once. This entry belongs to a study of cytomegalovirus exposure and HLA in healthy donors. Findings of the study overall: There were 150 or so TCR beta chains listed as cytomegalovirus-associated.

Trimming removed 6 bases from V and 0 bases from J; junction bases left unmatched: 5. This CDR3 comprises 14 residues. Per the germline V gene, CDR1 is SGHRS and CDR2 is YFSETQ. The sequence derives from a male donor in good health and CMV-seronegative. The genes are TRBV5-1 and TRBJ1-2; 7 nucleotides agree with TRBD1. The sample consisted of PBMCs. CDR3 sequence reads: CASIQTGTNYGYTF. Here the CDR3 DNA reads TGCGCCAGCATCCAGACAGGGACTAACTATGGCTACACCTTC.